The 16 T cell receptor beta chains given below trace back to one sample, sequenced in a study of cytomegalovirus exposure and HLA in healthy donors. The PCR had 60 Vbeta and 13 Jbeta primers. Produced via immunoSEQ multiplex PCR; TCRdb's table is partial and in-frame only. The data hold 100,000 to 120,000 clones, with 69% observed a single time. The specimen sequenced was PBMCs. Receptor source: a man younger than 45 in good health and CMV-seronegative.

The table lists this clone with a count of one. V and J are TRBV29-1 and TRBJ1-1, with D maybe TRBD1 (5 bases). V lost 6 bases and J 3 bases, leaving 20 bases between the germline ends. This CDR3 has 15 amino acids. The V gene's germline CDR1 is SQVTM and CDR2 ANQGSEA. The CDR3 DNA reads TGCAGCGTAGAACCCTTGGAAGAAGGGGACACTGAAGCTTTCTTT. It specifies CSVEPLEEGDTEAFF. Variable domain in full (rest from reference TRBV29-1 and TRBJ1-1): SAVISQKPSRDICQRGTSLTIQCQVDSQVTMMFWYRQQPGQSLTLIATANQGSEATYESGFVIDKFPISRPNLTFSTLTVSNMSPEDSSIYLCSVEPLEEGDTEAFFGQGTRLTVV.

The chain has TRBV6-5 and TRBJ1-1, with a weak D call TRBD1 (5 bases). CDR1 and CDR2 from the germline V gene are MNHEY and SVGAGI. The CDR3 covers 13 residues. V gave up 7 bases and J gave up 6 bases, with 15 bases separating them. The CDR3 is CASIRYAGAEAFF. The CDR3 DNA reads TGTGCCAGCATCCGTTACGCGGGGGCTGAAGCTTTCTTT.

The J gene is TRBJ2-1, the V gene TRBV6-5; TRBD1 matches at 8 bases. The length of the CDR3 is 15 residues. Per germline, CDR1 MNHEY and CDR2 SVGAGI. The V segment lost 2 bases and the J segment 5 bases; nucleotides outside the gene matches: 5. The CDR3: CASSYDRGLNNEQFF. DNA of the CDR3: TGTGCCAGCAGTTACGACAGGGGTTTAAACAATGAGCAGTTCTTC.

The V call is TRBV7-2, the J call TRBJ1-3; 7 nucleotides agree with TRBD1. This CDR3 is built from 14 residues. Looked up from germline, CDR1 is SGHTA and CDR2 is FQGNSA. The V and J ends lost 5 bases and 0 bases, in that order; junction bases with no gene match: 1. The CDR3 loop is CASSRTGSGNTIYF. The CDR3 coding sequence is TGTGCCAGCAGCCGGACAGGCTCTGGAAACACCATATATTTT. Based on the CDR3 plus reference TRBV7-2 and TRBJ1-3, the full variable domain is GAGVSQSPSNKVTEKGKDVELRCDPISGHTALYWYRQSLGQGLEFLIYFQGNSAPDKSGLPSDRFSAERTGGSVSTLTIQRTQQEDSAVYLCASSRTGSGNTIYFGEGSWLTVV.

The chain recombines TRBV5-1 with TRBJ2-7, with 9 bases lining up with TRBD1. The germline V gene has CDR1 SGHRS and CDR2 YFSETQ. The CDR3 spans 16 residues. With V trimmed by 2 bases and J by 0 bases, 6 bases remained unmatched. For the CDR3, the DNA is TGCGCCAGCAGCTTCAGGACAGGGGTAAACTCCTACGAGCAGTACTTC. It yields the protein CASSFRTGVNSYEQYF.

The table lists this clone with a few counts. The J gene is TRBJ1-3, the V gene TRBV4-1, with 7 positions matching TRBD1. Per the germline V gene, CDR1 is MGHRA and CDR2 is YSYEKL. There are 16 residues in the CDR3. V gave up 5 bases and J gave up 4 bases; unmatched junction bases: 11. The CDR3 loop is CASSVRTGADGNTIYF. CDR3 DNA: TGCGCCAGCAGCGTACGTACAGGGGCGGACGGAAACACCATATATTTT.

This clone has more than one count but fewer than ten. The J gene is TRBJ2-5, the V gene TRBV5-6; TRBD2 is a possible D gene (5 bases). CDR3 length: 13 residues. CDR1 and CDR2 from the germline V gene are SGHDT and YYEEEE. Trimming removed 0 bases at V and 5 bases at J, with 8 bases between. The CDR3 here is CASSLAGLETQYF. In DNA, the CDR3 is TGTGCCAGCAGCTTGGCGGGGTTGGAGACCCAGTACTTC.

The CDR3: CASSLLTSGRLDEQFF. The DNA for the CDR3 is TGTGCCAGCAGCTTATTAACTAGCGGGAGGCTCGATGAGCAGTTCTTC. V is TRBV7-2 and J is TRBJ2-1, with 12 positions matching TRBD2. V was clipped by 2 bases and J by 8 bases; unmatched bases: 7. Germline V gene lookup returns CDR1 SGHTA and CDR2 FQGNSA. The CDR3 consists of 16 residues.

The chain has TRBV25-1 and TRBJ1-3; possible D gene TRBD1, 5 bases. The CDR3 contains 16 residues. CDR1 is MGHDK and CDR2 is SYGVNS in the germline V gene. V was trimmed by 1 base and J by 4 bases, leaving 14 bases between them. This CDR3 is CASSELGEGTGNTIYF. In nucleotides, the CDR3 is TGTGCCAGCAGTGAATTAGGGGAGGGGACGGGAAACACCATATATTTT.

This clone was seen only a few times. This rearrangement joins TRBV5-4 to TRBJ1-3; a weak D match, TRBD1 (6 bases). CDR1 is SGHNT, CDR2 YYREEE, per germline (reference sequence). The CDR3 loop spans 14 amino acids. V was shortened by 4 bases and J by 0 bases, with 8 bases between the two germline ends. In DNA form, the CDR3 reads TGTGCCAGCAGCGACAGGAGCTCTGGAAACACCATATATTTT. This translates into CASSDRSSGNTIYF.

This clone was found a few times. Different DNA sequences within this sample yield the same CDR3. The rearrangement links TRBV4-2 to TRBJ1-2; maybe TRBD1 (6 bases). CDR1 and CDR2 (germline): LGHNA, YNFKEQ. With 0 bases removed from V and 1 base from J, the gap between germline ends came to 9 bases. The CDR3 has 15 amino acids. The CDR3 protein is CASSQEGTSNYGYTF. CDR3 nucleotides: TGTGCCAGCAGCCAAGAGGGGACAAGTAACTATGGCTACACCTTC.

The chain has TRBV6-5 and TRBJ2-7; D may be TRBD2 (5 bases). The germline CDR1 and CDR2 sequences are MNHEY and SVGAGI. The CDR3 sequence is 16 residues long. V lost 2 bases, J lost 3 bases, and 17 bases lay in between. The CDR3 coding sequence is TGTGCCAGCAGTTACAAGCGGTTCCCATCCTACTACGAGCAGTACTTC. It specifies CASSYKRFPSYYEQYF.

V is TRBV2 and J is TRBJ2-2; 10 positions match TRBD2. CDR1 and CDR2 (germline): SNHLY, FYNNEI. The CDR3 sequence is 20 residues long. V dropped 2 bases and J dropped 5; count of bases not matched to a gene: 17. The CDR3, as DNA: TGTGCCAGCAGTGAACTCTTCGGACTAGCGGAGTTCCCATTGACCGGGGAGCTGTTTTTT. Encoded protein: CASSELFGLAEFPLTGELFF.

The genes are TRBV7-3 and TRBJ2-6; 7 nucleotides line up with TRBD1. The germline CDR1 and CDR2 sequences are SGHTA and FQGTGA. V shed 4 bases, J shed 4 bases, and the junction held 4 bases outside the gene matches. The CDR3 has 15 residues. Here the CDR3 DNA reads TGTGCCAGCAGCTACAGGGGATCGGGGGCCAACGTCCTGACTTTC. Its protein product is CASSYRGSGANVLTF.

V and J are TRBV29-1 and TRBJ1-1, with 8 bases matching TRBD1. The germline V gene encodes CDR1 SQVTM and CDR2 ANQGSEA. This CDR3 is 12 amino acids long. Losses at the gene ends were 6 bases for V and 6 bases for J; bases not matched to a gene: 6. CDR3 in amino acids: CSVQGAGPEAFF. Written as DNA, the CDR3 is TGCAGCGTCCAGGGGGCTGGTCCTGAAGCTTTCTTT. Supplemented by reference TRBV29-1 and TRBJ1-1, the full variable domain reads SAVISQKPSRDICQRGTSLTIQCQVDSQVTMMFWYRQQPGQSLTLIATANQGSEATYESGFVIDKFPISRPNLTFSTLTVSNMSPEDSSIYLCSVQGAGPEAFFGQGTRLTVV.

The chain links TRBV30 to TRBJ1-1, with D uncertain. The CDR3 is 13 residues long. Germline CDR1 and CDR2: GTSNPN and SVGIG (reference sequence). Trimming took 5 bases from V and 1 from J, leaving 11 bases between them. CDR3 nucleotide sequence: TGTGCCTGGTGTTCCCTCCCGAACACTGAAGCTTTCTTT. Amino acids: CAWCSLPNTEAFF.